Following are 27 T cell receptor beta chains from one sample sequenced in a study of read filtering for tumor transcriptome and immune sequencing. From 300 to 450 ng of RNA, a library with molecular barcoded alpha/delta and beta/gamma adaptors was made. TCRdb analysed the reads with MiXCR anew, one entry per CDR3 protein. The table shows approximately 61,000 distinct CDR3 sequences, with 15% to 25% occurring only once. The sequenced sample consisted of a population of CD138-negative cells sorted from bone marrow. The receptors were gathered from a donor over 35 with multiple myeloma.

Comment on this clonotype: The junction shows a germline mismatch at one end, possibly a read error. The chain recombines TRBV28 with TRBJ2-2, with 14 positions matching TRBD2. This CDR3 contains 15 residues. CDR1 MDHEN and CDR2 SYDVKM come from the germline V gene. This chain's CDR3 is CASSLGTSGGRELVF. In DNA form, the CDR3 reads TGTGCCAGCAGTCTTGGGACTAGCGGGGGCAGGGAGCTGGTTTTT.

This clonotype turned up a few times. For the CDR3, the DNA is TGTGCCAGCAGTGAAATGGGGCTGGGGAACACTGAAGCTTTCTTT. It specifies CASSEMGLGNTEAFF. J is TRBJ1-1 and V is TRBV6-1; D may be TRBD1 (5 bases). V was clipped by 2 bases and J by 1 base, with 11 bases between them. The germline V gene has CDR1 MNHNS and CDR2 SASEGT. CDR3 length: 15 residues.

This clonotype was counted many times. J is TRBJ2-5 and V is TRBV7-9; 9 positions match TRBD1. Unmatched junction bases numbered 7, after V lost 6 bases and J lost 2 bases. The germline V gene encodes CDR1 SEHNR and CDR2 FQNEAQ (reference sequence). This CDR3 region has 15 residues. CDR3 coding DNA: TGTGCCAGCAGAAGGGACAGGGAGGATCAAGAGACCCAGTACTTC. This sequence encodes CASRRDREDQETQYF. The whole variable domain, remainder taken from reference TRBV7-9 and TRBJ2-5, is DTGVSQNPRHKITKRGQNVTFRCDPISEHNRLYWYRQTLGQGPEFLTYFQNEAQLEKSRLLSDRFSAERPKGSFSTLEIQRTEQGDSAMYLCASRRDREDQETQYFGPGTRLLVL.

This clonotype was picked up many times. This chain connects TRBV20-1 to TRBJ2-3; D ambiguous. The V and J ends lost 1 base and 5 bases respectively, with 4 bases between them. The germline V gene has CDR1 DFQATT and CDR2 SNEGSKA (reference sequence). The CDR3 consists of 11 residues. The CDR3 region is CSARVGDTQYF. The CDR3 coding sequence is TGCAGTGCTAGAGTAGGAGATACGCAGTATTTT.

In regard to this clonotype: A read error may produce the germline difference seen at one junction end. The genes are TRBV28 and TRBJ2-7, with D unresolved. The CDR3 has 14 residues. Germline V gene lookup returns CDR1 MDHEN and CDR2 SYDVKM. CDR3 nucleotide sequence: TGTGCCAGCAGGTCCGAATTGGTCTCCTACGAGCAGTATTTC. Its protein product is CASRSELVSYEQYF.

This clonotype was seen at least ten times. V and J are TRBV20-1 and TRBJ2-7; 9 nucleotides match TRBD1. The germline gives CDR1 DFQATT, CDR2 SNEGSKA (reference sequence). The J segment lost 2 bases and the V segment lost 6 bases, leaving 11 bases of the junction unmatched. The CDR3 is 15 residues long. The chain's CDR3 is CSAVPGTGSTYEQYF. DNA of the CDR3: TGCAGTGCCGTCCCCGGGACAGGGTCTACCTACGAGCAGTACTTC.

With respect to this clonotype: This may stem from a read error, because a much larger clone lies one nucleotide away. The CDR3 region is CAISLGGVTEAFF. The CDR3 coding sequence is TGTGCCATCAGTTTAGGGGGGGTCACTGAAGCTTTCTTT. The chain carries TRBV28 and TRBJ1-1, with D possibly matching TRBD1 (6 bases). Germline CDR1 MDHEN, CDR2 SYDVKM. The CDR3 totals 13 residues.

Worth noting for this clonotype: This may stem from a read error, because a much larger clone lies one nucleotide away. V is TRBV28 and J is TRBJ2-3; 7 bases are shared with TRBD1. The germline V gene has CDR1 MDHEN and CDR2 SYDVKM. V shed 5 bases and J 1 base; nucleotides not matched to a gene: 9. The CDR3 loop spans 16 amino acids. The CDR3 DNA follows: TGTGCCAGCAGTGGGCCCGGGACAGCTGGCACAGATACGCAGTATTTT. Translating it yields CASSGPGTAGTDTQYF.

This clonotype was seen a few times. The rearrangement joins TRBV7-9 to TRBJ2-5; either TRBD1 or TRBD2 may supply D (6 bases each). CDR3 size: 16 residues. Per the germline V gene, CDR1 is SEHNR and CDR2 is FQNEAQ (reference sequence). Between the trimmed V and J ends, which lost 6 bases and 1 base, there was a span of 18 bases. CDR3: CASSPGDRSGQETQYF. CDR3 DNA: TGTGCCAGCAGTCCAGGGGATCGTAGCGGCCAAGAGACCCAGTACTTC.

The J gene is TRBJ1-3, the V gene TRBV29-1; 9 bases are a match to TRBD1. The CDR3 consists of 16 residues. Germline values: CDR1 SQVTM, CDR2 ANQGSEA. J was trimmed by 0 bases and V by 7 bases; bases with no gene match: 10. The CDR3 DNA reads as TGCAGCGGGGAACAGGGGGCTAATGACTCTGGAAACACCATATATTTT. Protein: CSGEQGANDSGNTIYF.

On this clonotype: This may be a read error: a much more frequent sequence differs by one nucleotide. V is TRBV6-2 or TRBV6-3 and J is TRBJ2-3; D not resolved. Between the trimmed V and J ends, which lost 4 bases and 4 bases, there was a span of 12 bases. Germline loops: CDR1 MNHEY, CDR2 SVGEGT. The CDR3 runs to 14 residues. The CDR3 DNA is TGTGCCAGCAGTTTCTATTCGGCCTCAGATACGCAGTATTTT. It yields the protein CASSFYSASDTQYF.

Comments on this clonotype: Since a much larger clone is just one base distant, this may be a read error. The chain couples TRBV6-1 to TRBJ2-5; no clear D. Germline-derived CDR1 and CDR2 are MNHNS and SASEGT. The CDR3 sequence is 14 residues long. The chain's CDR3 is CASSERHRLETKYF. For the CDR3, the DNA is TGTGCCAGCAGTGAAAGACACCGGCTTGAGACCAAGTACTTC.

This clonotype was counted at least ten times. The CDR3 loop is CASSTGGSGANVLTF. The CDR3 DNA reads TGTGCCAGCAGTACAGGGGGCTCTGGGGCCAACGTCCTGACTTTC. The J gene is TRBJ2-6, the V gene TRBV6-1; 8 bases align to TRBD1. The length of the CDR3 is 15 residues. V was pared by 5 bases and J by 0 bases, with 0 bases of the junction left unmatched. Germline CDR1 and CDR2: MNHNS and SASEGT.

V and J are TRBV25-1 and TRBJ2-5, with TRBD1 identical over 8 bases. Germline assignment: CDR1 MGHDK and CDR2 SYGVNS. Trimming cost V 3 bases and J 5 bases; bases outside gene matches: 11. The CDR3 consists of 16 residues. The CDR3 reads CASSEGGAGGAETQYF. CDR3 DNA: TGTGCCAGCAGTGAGGGTGGGGCAGGGGGCGCCGAGACCCAGTACTTC.

This clonotype was counted between two and nine times. The V call is TRBV20-1, the J call TRBJ1-1, with no clear D. Trimming took 2 bases from V and 7 from J, leaving 5 bases between them. CDR3 length: 10 amino acids. The germline gives CDR1 DFQATT, CDR2 SNEGSKA (reference sequence). CDR3 amino acids: CSARLGEAFF. DNA of the CDR3: TGCAGTGCTAGACTCGGTGAAGCTTTCTTT.

V and J are TRBV7-3 and TRBJ2-3; 10 nucleotides align to TRBD2. The CDR3 is made up of 16 amino acids. Germline V gene sequence: CDR1 SGHTA, CDR2 FQGTGA. J was trimmed by 2 bases and V by 8 bases; bases with no gene match: 10. The CDR3 loop reads CASRDGLAGDTDTQYF. In nucleotides, the CDR3 is TGTGCCAGCCGGGACGGCCTAGCGGGGGACACAGATACGCAGTATTTT.

Within the sample, this clonotype is medium-sized. The V and J genes are TRBV19 and TRBJ2-1, with TRBD2 matching over 7 bases. This CDR3 comprises 17 residues. Per germline, CDR1 LNHDA and CDR2 SQIVND (reference sequence). The V gene end was trimmed by 1 base and the J gene end by 5 bases; junction bases not matched to a gene: 11. CDR3 region: CASSIGGGVAGHNEQFF. CDR3 nucleotide sequence: TGTGCCAGTAGTATAGGGGGCGGGGTAGCGGGCCACAATGAGCAGTTCTTC.

This clonotype was found many times. The rearrangement uses TRBV2 and TRBJ2-7, with a weak D call TRBD2 (5 bases). Between the trimmed V and J ends, which lost 6 bases and 4 bases, there was a span of 16 bases. This CDR3 has 14 residues. Germline-derived CDR1 and CDR2 are SNHLY and FYNNEI. CDR3 coding DNA: TGTGCCAGCAGCGGGCCCCCCCGAGGGTACGAGCAGTACTTC. Translated, it gives CASSGPPRGYEQYF.

This clonotype has ten or more counts. The CDR3: CASMRGAAETQYF. CDR3 bases: TGTGCCAGCATGAGGGGCGCGGCAGAGACCCAGTACTTC. This chain connects TRBV7-9 to TRBJ2-5; the D gene could be TRBD1 or TRBD2 (5 bases each). Between the trimmed V and J ends, which lost 7 bases and 4 bases, there was a span of 13 bases. Germline CDR1 is SEHNR and CDR2 is FQNEAQ (reference sequence). This CDR3 spans 13 amino acids. The entire variable domain, with the rest obtained from reference TRBV7-9 and TRBJ2-5, is as follows: DTGVSQNPRHKITKRGQNVTFRCDPISEHNRLYWYRQTLGQGPEFLTYFQNEAQLEKSRLLSDRFSAERPKGSFSTLEIQRTEQGDSAMYLCASMRGAAETQYFGPGTRLLVL.

Comments on this clonotype: A far larger clone differs by one base, so this is likely a read error. The chain uses TRBV7-9 and TRBJ1-4; 9 positions agree with TRBD1. Germline values: CDR1 SEHNR, CDR2 FQNEAQ (reference sequence). CDR3 length: 15 amino acids. The V and J ends lost 3 bases and 8 bases, in that order; junction bases with no gene match: 7. CDR3 nucleotides: TGTGCCAGCAGCTTTACCGGGACAGGGCAGGAAAAACTGTTTTTT. Amino acids: CASSFTGTGQEKLFF.

Ten or more counts support this clonotype. The rearrangement uses TRBV28 and TRBJ1-5; D perhaps matches TRBD1 (5 bases). V lost 8 bases to trimming and J lost 4 bases, with 15 bases between them. CDR1 and CDR2 from the germline V gene are MDHEN and SYDVKM. The CDR3 length is 14 residues. The DNA of the CDR3 is TGTGCCAGCCGCCGCCAGGGCCAGAATCAGCCCCAGCATTTT. It yields the protein CASRRQGQNQPQHF.

This clonotype was found many times. DNA of the CDR3: TGCAGTGCTATTGACCTAGGAGGGAACACTGAAGCTTTCTTT. Translation: CSAIDLGGNTEAFF. This chain links TRBV20-1 with TRBJ1-1; D gene unclear. Germline V CDR1 and CDR2: DFQATT, SNEGSKA (reference sequence). V was clipped by 4 bases and J by 1 base, with 13 bases between them. This CDR3 region has 14 residues.

The sample holds many counts of this clonotype. The chain combines TRBV3-1 with TRBJ1-6; no clear D gene. CDR1 is LGHDT and CDR2 is YNNKEL in the germline V gene (reference sequence). Trimming pared 4 bases from V and 8 bases from J, leaving 15 bases between. This CDR3 spans 15 amino acids. As DNA, the CDR3 is TGTGCCAGCAGCCCAACCGCAGGAGACTATTCACCCCTCCACTTT. Its protein is CASSPTAGDYSPLHF.

Only a few counts were recorded for this clonotype. The V call is TRBV12-3 or TRBV12-4, the J call TRBJ1-2, with D tentatively TRBD1 (6 bases). The V end was cut by 4 bases, the J end by 2 bases, with 11 bases between. The CDR3 extends over 14 amino acids. The CDR3 DNA is TGTGCCAGCAGTTCACAGGGCCCAAACTATGGCTACACCTTC. Its protein product is CASSSQGPNYGYTF.

This clonotype was seen at least ten times. The CDR3 DNA sequence: TGTGCCAGCAGTTTTCCGACTGAGGGGGAGACCCAGTACTTC. Translation gives CASSFPTEGETQYF. V is TRBV28 and J is TRBJ2-5, with D perhaps being TRBD1 or TRBD2 (5 bases each). This CDR3 is built from 14 residues. Trimming left V 3 bases short and J 5 bases short, with 13 bases between. Per germline, CDR1 MDHEN and CDR2 SYDVKM.

A word on this clonotype: With a much larger clone just one base away, this may be a read error. The rearrangement links TRBV12-3 or TRBV12-4 to TRBJ1-1; D is uncertain. V lost 4 bases, J lost 4 bases, and 10 bases lay in between. This CDR3 has 13 amino acids. The DNA of the CDR3 is TGTGCCAGCAGTTCCGCATTGAGCACTGAAGCTTTCTTT. This gives the protein CASSSALSTEAFF.

This chain connects TRBV13 to TRBJ1-1; 7 bases are a match to TRBD1. CDR1 and CDR2 (germline): PRHDT, FYEKMQ (reference sequence). V trimming: 5 bases; J trimming: 7 bases; junction bases outside the gene matches: 10. This CDR3 spans 14 amino acids. CDR3 DNA sequence: TGTGCCAGCAGCGGGAGGGTAGGGACAGTTGAAGCTTTCTTT. Protein: CASSGRVGTVEAFF.